A selection of T cell receptor beta chains follows, all from one sample in a study of blood T cell repertoires in COVID-19. Produced via immunoSEQ multiplex PCR; TCRdb's table is partial and in-frame only. The sample lists some 140,000 clones; approximately 82% were seen once. The sample consisted of peripheral blood. The receptors derive from a man aged 60-69 years who had recovered from COVID-19. CDR3s include the opening cysteine and the closing phenylalanine or tryptophan. D genes are given only for firm matches. Size is omitted from some rows. Given values are once, few, many or a class for expanded clones.

len: 13; abundance: few; d_gene: .; v_gene: TRBV27; j_gene: TRBJ1-2; CDR3aa: CASSSTAIHGYTF; CDR3nt: TGTGCCAGCAGTTCGACAGCGATCCATGGTTACACCTTC
len: 13; abundance: .; d_gene: .; v_gene: TRBV5-1; j_gene: TRBJ2-5; CDR3aa: CASSLGHKETQYF; CDR3nt: TGCGCCAGCAGCTTGGGGCATAAAGAGACCCAGTACTTC
len: 14; abundance: .; d_gene: .; v_gene: TRBV27; j_gene: TRBJ1-6; CDR3aa: CASSLRRDNSPLHF; CDR3nt: TGTGCCAGCAGCTTAAGACGGGATAATTCACCCCTCCACTTT
len: 12; abundance: .; d_gene: TRBD1; v_gene: TRBV27; j_gene: TRBJ1-2; CDR3aa: CASRQGGYGYTF; CDR3nt: TGTGCCAGCAGGCAGGGGGGCTATGGCTACACCTTC
len: 12; abundance: .; d_gene: TRBD2; v_gene: TRBV5-6; j_gene: TRBJ2-1; CDR3aa: CASSGGVLEQFF; CDR3nt: TGTGCCAGCTCCGGGGGGGTTCTTGAGCAGTTCTTC
len: 16; abundance: .; d_gene: TRBD1; v_gene: TRBV28; j_gene: TRBJ1-5; CDR3aa: CASSSRQGAGGQPQHF; CDR3nt: TGTGCCAGCAGCTCCCGACAGGGGGCGGGGGGTCAGCCCCAGCATTTT
len: 14; abundance: .; d_gene: .; v_gene: TRBV19; j_gene: TRBJ2-7; CDR3aa: CASSMVGESYEQYF; CDR3nt: TGTGCCAGTAGTATGGTAGGGGAATCCTACGAGCAGTACTTC
len: 19; abundance: .; d_gene: .; v_gene: TRBV7-6; j_gene: TRBJ1-6; CDR3aa: CASSPGWGGGKRSGSPLHF; CDR3nt: TGTGCCAGCAGCCCAGGCTGGGGGGGCGGAAAGAGGTCTGGTTCACCCCTCCACTTT
len: 15; abundance: .; d_gene: .; v_gene: TRBV28; j_gene: TRBJ2-5; CDR3aa: CASHPAGSLQETQYF; CDR3nt: TGTGCCAGCCATCCTGCGGGGTCACTTCAAGAGACCCAGTACTTC
len: 17; abundance: .; d_gene: TRBD2; v_gene: TRBV18; j_gene: TRBJ2-1; CDR3aa: CASSHSGLAGGYNEQFF; CDR3nt: TGTGCCAGCTCACACTCGGGACTAGCGGGGGGCTACAATGAGCAGTTCTTC
len: 15; abundance: .; d_gene: .; v_gene: TRBV7-2; j_gene: TRBJ1-5; CDR3aa: CASSLSRVRNQPQHF; CDR3nt: TGTGCCAGCAGCTTATCGAGGGTCCGTAATCAGCCCCAGCATTTT
len: 13; abundance: .; d_gene: .; v_gene: TRBV10-2; j_gene: TRBJ2-1; CDR3aa: CASRSTRGNEQFF; CDR3nt: TGCGCCAGCAGGAGTACTAGGGGGAATGAGCAGTTCTTC
len: 19; abundance: .; d_gene: TRBD2; v_gene: TRBV7-3; j_gene: TRBJ2-3; CDR3aa: CASSQGTSGGAYSTDTQYF; CDR3nt: TGCGCCAGCAGCCAAGGGACTAGCGGGGGGGCATATAGCACAGATACGCAGTATTTT
len: 12; abundance: .; d_gene: .; v_gene: TRBV27; j_gene: TRBJ1-5; CDR3aa: CASSLGGQPQHF; CDR3nt: TGTGCCAGCAGTTTAGGAGGGCAGCCCCAGCATTTT
len: 16; abundance: .; d_gene: TRBD1; v_gene: TRBV7-9; j_gene: TRBJ2-3; CDR3aa: CASSLPGQSGTDTQYF; CDR3nt: TGTGCCAGCAGCTTACCGGGACAGAGTGGGACAGATACGCAGTATTTT
len: 15; abundance: .; d_gene: .; v_gene: TRBV6-6; j_gene: TRBJ1-1; CDR3aa: CASSYSIRGNTEAFF; CDR3nt: TGTGCCAGCAGTTACTCGATTCGGGGGAACACTGAAGCTTTCTTT
len: 16; abundance: .; d_gene: .; v_gene: TRBV12-1; j_gene: TRBJ2-7; CDR3aa: CASSFSRGGQGDEQYF; CDR3nt: TGTGCCAGCAGCTTTTCCCGAGGGGGACAGGGGGACGAGCAGTACTTC
len: 12; abundance: .; d_gene: TRBD2; v_gene: TRBV28; j_gene: TRBJ2-7; CDR3aa: CASSSREHEQYF; CDR3nt: TGTGCCAGCAGTTCGCGGGAGCACGAGCAGTACTTC
len: 16; abundance: once; d_gene: .; v_gene: TRBV4-3; j_gene: TRBJ2-2; CDR3aa: CASSQEFTRETGELFF; CDR3nt: TGCGCCAGCAGCCAAGAATTCACCAGGGAAACCGGGGAGCTGTTTTTT
len: 15; abundance: .; d_gene: TRBD1; v_gene: TRBV7-2; j_gene: TRBJ1-5; CDR3aa: CASSLNRGLNQPQHF; CDR3nt: TGTGCCAGCAGCTTAAACAGGGGCCTCAATCAGCCCCAGCATTTT
len: 17; abundance: few; d_gene: .; v_gene: TRBV7-2; j_gene: TRBJ2-7; CDR3aa: CASSLVSGSDLYVEQYF; CDR3nt: TGTGCCAGCAGCTTAGTGTCGGGATCCGACCTTTATGTAGAGCAGTACTTC
len: 13; abundance: .; d_gene: TRBD1; v_gene: TRBV30; j_gene: TRBJ1-5; CDR3aa: CAWRDRVDQPQHF; CDR3nt: TGTGCCTGGAGGGACAGGGTTGATCAGCCCCAGCATTTT
len: 17; abundance: .; d_gene: .; v_gene: TRBV14; j_gene: TRBJ2-7; CDR3aa: CASSRAARDGGVSEQYF; CDR3nt: TGTGCCAGCAGCCGGGCAGCCAGGGACGGAGGGGTTTCCGAGCAGTACTTC
len: 17; abundance: few; d_gene: TRBD2; v_gene: TRBV19; j_gene: TRBJ2-7; CDR3aa: CASRPQVGLAGSYEQYF; CDR3nt: TGTGCCAGTAGGCCCCAGGTGGGACTAGCGGGTTCCTACGAGCAGTACTTC
len: 15; abundance: .; d_gene: .; v_gene: TRBV19; j_gene: TRBJ2-1; CDR3aa: CASSIEQGSYNEQFF; CDR3nt: TGTGCCAGTAGTATTGAACAGGGATCCTACAATGAGCAGTTCTTC
len: 14; abundance: .; d_gene: .; v_gene: TRBV7-2; j_gene: TRBJ2-1; CDR3aa: CASSLRSSYNEQFF; CDR3nt: TGTGCCAGCAGCTTGAGGAGCTCCTACAATGAGCAGTTCTTC